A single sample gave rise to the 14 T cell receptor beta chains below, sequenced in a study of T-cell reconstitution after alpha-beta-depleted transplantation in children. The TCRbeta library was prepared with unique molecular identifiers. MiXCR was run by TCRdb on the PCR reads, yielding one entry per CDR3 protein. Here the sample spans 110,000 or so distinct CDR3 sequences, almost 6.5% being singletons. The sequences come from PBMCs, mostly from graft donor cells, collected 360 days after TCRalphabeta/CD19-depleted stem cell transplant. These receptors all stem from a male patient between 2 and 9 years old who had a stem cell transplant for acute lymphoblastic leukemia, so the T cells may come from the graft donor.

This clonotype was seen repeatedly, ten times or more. The chain's CDR3 is CASSHRTAHGTQYF. The CDR3 DNA reads as TGTGCCAGCAGCCACCGGACGGCTCACGGGACCCAGTACTTC. This chain joins TRBV13 and TRBJ2-5; no definite D call. V gave up 5 bases and J gave up 7 bases, with 17 bases separating them. CDR1 and CDR2 from the germline V gene are PRHDT and FYEKMQ (reference sequence). The CDR3 loop spans 14 amino acids.

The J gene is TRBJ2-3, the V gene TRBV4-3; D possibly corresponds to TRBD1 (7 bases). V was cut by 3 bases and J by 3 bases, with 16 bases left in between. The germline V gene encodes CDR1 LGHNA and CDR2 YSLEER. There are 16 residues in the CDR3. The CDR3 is CASSHARGANTDTQYF. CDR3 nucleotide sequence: TGCGCCAGCAGCCATGCCAGGGGGGCTAATACAGATACGCAGTATTTT.

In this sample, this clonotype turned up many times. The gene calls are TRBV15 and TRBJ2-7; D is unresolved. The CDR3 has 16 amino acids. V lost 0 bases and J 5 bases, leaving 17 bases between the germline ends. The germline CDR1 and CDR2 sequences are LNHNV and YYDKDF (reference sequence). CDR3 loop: CATSRDSVGSSHEQYF. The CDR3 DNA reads TGTGCCACCAGCAGAGATTCGGTCGGCAGTTCCCACGAGCAGTACTTC.

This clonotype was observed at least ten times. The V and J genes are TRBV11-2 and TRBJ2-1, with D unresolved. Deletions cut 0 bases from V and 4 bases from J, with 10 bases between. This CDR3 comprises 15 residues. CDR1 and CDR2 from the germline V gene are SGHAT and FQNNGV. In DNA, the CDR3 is TGTGCCAGCAGCTTAGAGGCACGTTCTTACAATGAGCAGTTCTTC. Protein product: CASSLEARSYNEQFF.

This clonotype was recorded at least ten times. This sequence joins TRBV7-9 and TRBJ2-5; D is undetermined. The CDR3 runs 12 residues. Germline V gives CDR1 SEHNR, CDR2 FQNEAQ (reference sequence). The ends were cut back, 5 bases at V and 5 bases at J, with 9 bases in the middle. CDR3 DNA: TGTGCCAGCAGCCACATTAGTGAGACCCAGTACTTC. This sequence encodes CASSHISETQYF.

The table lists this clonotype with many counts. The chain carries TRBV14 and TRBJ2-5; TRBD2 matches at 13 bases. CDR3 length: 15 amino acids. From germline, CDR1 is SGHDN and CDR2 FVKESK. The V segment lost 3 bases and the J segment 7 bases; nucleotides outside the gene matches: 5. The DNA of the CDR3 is TGTGCCAGCAGCCACCGAGGACTAGCGGGGGTGACCCAGTACTTC. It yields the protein CASSHRGLAGVTQYF.

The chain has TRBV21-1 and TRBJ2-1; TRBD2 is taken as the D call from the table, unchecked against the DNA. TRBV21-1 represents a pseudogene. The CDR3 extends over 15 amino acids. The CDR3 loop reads CASSVTSWGYNEQFF. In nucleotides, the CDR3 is TGTGCCAGCAGCGTGACTAGCTGGGGCTACAATGAGCAGTTCTTC.

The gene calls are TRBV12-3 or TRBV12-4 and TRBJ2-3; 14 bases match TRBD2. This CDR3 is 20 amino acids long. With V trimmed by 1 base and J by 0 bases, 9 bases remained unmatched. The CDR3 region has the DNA TGTGCCAGCAGTTTAGGGGGACTAGCGGGAGCGCTTTCTAGCACAGATACGCAGTATTTT. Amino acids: CASSLGGLAGALSSTDTQYF.

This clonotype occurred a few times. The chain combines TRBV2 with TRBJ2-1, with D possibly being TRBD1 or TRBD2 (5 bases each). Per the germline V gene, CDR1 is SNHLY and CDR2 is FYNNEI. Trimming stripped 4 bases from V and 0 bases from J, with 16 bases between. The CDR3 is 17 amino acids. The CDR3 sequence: CASSGPGPTSSYNEQFF. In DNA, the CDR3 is TGTGCCAGCAGTGGACCGGGACCAACTAGCTCCTACAATGAGCAGTTCTTC.

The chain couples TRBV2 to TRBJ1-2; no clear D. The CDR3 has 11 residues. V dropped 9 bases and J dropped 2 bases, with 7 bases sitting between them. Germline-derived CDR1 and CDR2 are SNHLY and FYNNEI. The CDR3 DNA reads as TGTGCCAGGGTACAGAACTATGGCTACACCTTC. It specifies CARVQNYGYTF.

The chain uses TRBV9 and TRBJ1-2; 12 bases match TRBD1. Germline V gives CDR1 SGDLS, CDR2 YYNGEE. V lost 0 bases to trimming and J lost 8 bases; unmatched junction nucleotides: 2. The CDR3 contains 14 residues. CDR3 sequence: CASSVGDRGLGYTF. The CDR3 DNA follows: TGTGCCAGCAGCGTAGGGGACAGGGGGCTGGGCTACACCTTC.

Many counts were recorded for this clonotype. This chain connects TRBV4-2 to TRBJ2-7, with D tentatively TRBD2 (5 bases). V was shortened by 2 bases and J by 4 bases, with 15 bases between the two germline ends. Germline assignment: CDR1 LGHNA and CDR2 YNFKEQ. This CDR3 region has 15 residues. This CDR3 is CASSQSLASRYEQYF. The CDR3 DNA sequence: TGTGCCAGCAGCCAATCCCTAGCTAGTCGGTACGAGCAGTACTTC.

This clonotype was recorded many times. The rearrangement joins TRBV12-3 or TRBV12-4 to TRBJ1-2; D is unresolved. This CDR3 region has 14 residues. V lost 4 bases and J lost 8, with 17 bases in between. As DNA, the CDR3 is TGTGCCAGCAGTTCTGTACCGGGCTCGCGGGGCTACACCTTC. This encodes CASSSVPGSRGYTF.

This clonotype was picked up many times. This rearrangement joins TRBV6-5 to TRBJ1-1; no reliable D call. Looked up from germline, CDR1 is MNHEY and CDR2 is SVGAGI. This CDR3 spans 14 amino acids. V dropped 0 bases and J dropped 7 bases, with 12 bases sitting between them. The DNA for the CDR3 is TGTGCCAGCAGTTACTCAGGCGGGGAGGATGAAGCTTTCTTT. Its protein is CASSYSGGEDEAFF.